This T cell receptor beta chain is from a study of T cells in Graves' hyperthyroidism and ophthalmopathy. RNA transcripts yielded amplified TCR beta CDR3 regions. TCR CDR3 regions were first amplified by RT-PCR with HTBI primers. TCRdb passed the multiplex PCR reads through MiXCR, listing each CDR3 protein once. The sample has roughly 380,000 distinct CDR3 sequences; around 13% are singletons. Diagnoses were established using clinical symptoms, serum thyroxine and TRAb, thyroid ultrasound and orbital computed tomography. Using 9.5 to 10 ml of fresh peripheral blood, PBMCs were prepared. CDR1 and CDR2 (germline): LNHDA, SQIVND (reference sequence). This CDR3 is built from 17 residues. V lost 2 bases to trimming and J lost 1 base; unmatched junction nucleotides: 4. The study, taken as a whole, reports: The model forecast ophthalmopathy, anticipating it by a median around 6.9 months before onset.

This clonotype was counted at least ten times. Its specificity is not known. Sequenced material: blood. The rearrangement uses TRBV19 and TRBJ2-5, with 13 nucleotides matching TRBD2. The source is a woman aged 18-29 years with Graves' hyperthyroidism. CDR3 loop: CASSIRTSGSSQETQYF. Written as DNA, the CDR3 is TGTGCCAGTAGTATACGGACTAGCGGGAGTTCCCAAGAGACCCAGTACTTC.